This TCR beta chain comes out of a study of blood T cells in healthy people across ages. Study-level points and caveats: With donor CMV status unknown, expanded clonotype changes were possibly confounded. Researchers report that TCR beta diversity correlated strongly with naive T cell percentage.

With a J-beta primer mix and a sample-barcoded 5' primer, a second PCR ran 7 to 11 cycles. TCRdb recomputed calls from the 5' RACE reads with MiXCR, one row per CDR3 protein. The table shows approximately 800,000 distinct CDR3 sequences, with 55% to 70% occurring only once. Healthy individuals of Caucasian origin from Russia, aged about 6 to 100, served as donors. Each sample yielded at least 6.5 million isolated PBMCs. As for this clonotype: Its cognate antigen is unknown.

The CDR3 length is 15 residues. The V segment lost 3 bases and the J segment 4 bases; nucleotides outside the gene matches: 4. Germline loops: CDR1 DFQATT, CDR2 SNEGSKA (reference sequence). Sample: blood. The TCR originated in a man aged 25 to 40 in good health. The V gene is TRBV20-1, the J gene TRBJ2-1, with 12 bases identical to TRBD2. The CDR3 bases are TGCAGTGCTAGCCCCCTAGCGGGAGGGTACAATGAGCAGTTCTTC. Translated, it gives CSASPLAGGYNEQFF.